What follows are 16 T cell receptor beta chains derived from one specimen sequenced in a study of tissue T cells after allogeneic stem cell transplantation. Profiling relied on immunoSEQ multiplex PCR, and the TCRdb table lists in-frame clones only, not all of them. The profile shows a few thousand clones, about 50% of them singletons. Documented time point: mouse harvest day 14 after allogeneic transplant. Mouse grafts combined 10^7 T-cell-depleted bone marrow cells with 10^6 splenic CD5+ T cells. Sequenced material: gut tissue. The receptor source for this set is a female BALB/c mouse given C57BL/6 T cells with graft-versus-host disease after an allogeneic hematopoietic cell transplant.

In its sample, this clone was seen a few times. Genes and germline come from the mouse. The sequence runs out 1 residue before the end of the CDR3; the remainder is reconstructed from the germline J gene. V is TRBV26 and J is TRBJ1-2; D ambiguous. The CDR3 is made up of 12 amino acids. The ends were cut back, 2 bases at V and 2 bases at J, with 3 bases in the middle. Per the germline V gene, CDR1 is KGHPV and CDR2 is FQNQEV (reference sequence). Incomplete CDR3 DNA: TGTGCCAGCAGTCTGGGGAACTCCGACTACACC. Amino acid sequence: CASSLGNSDYT. The entire CDR3 sequence reads CASSLGNSDYTF.

A few counts support this clone. Gene names are mouse gene names. The read falls 1 residue short of the CDR3 end, and the missing part is taken from the germline J gene. The chain has TRBV19 and TRBJ2-7; 11 nucleotides match TRBD2. Germline loops: CDR1 FNHDT, CDR2 SITEND (reference sequence). There are 15 residues in the CDR3. Germline trimming cut 5 bases from V and 0 bases from J; bases unmatched to any gene: 4. Here the CDR3 reads CASSPDWGGSYEQYF. The CDR3 bases that were read are TGTGCCAGCAGCCCTGACTGGGGGGGCTCCTATGAACAGTAC.

Worth noting for this clone: Gene names refer to mouse genes. The read comes to an end 1 residue before the CDR3 does, leaving the germline J gene to fill in the end. The chain couples TRBV2 to TRBJ1-1, with D maybe TRBD1 (6 bases). Germline V gene lookup returns CDR1 LGHNA and CDR2 YSYQKL. The V and J ends lost 0 bases and 8 bases respectively, with 10 bases between them. This CDR3 comprises 13 residues. The CDR3 protein is CASSQEGGGEVFF. CDR3 bases read: TGTGCCAGCAGCCAAGAAGGGGGAGGGGAAGTCTTC.

Comments on this clone: The genes are named according to mouse. The CDR3 goes on 1 residue after the read ends, and that part is filled in from the germline J gene. The chain couples TRBV23 to TRBJ2-4. This CDR3 has 14 residues. Per germline, CDR1 KGHTA and CDR2 FQNQQP. The CDR3 reads CSSSPGASQNTLYF. The part of the CDR3 DNA that was read is TGCTCCAGCAGCCCGGGGGCTAGTCAAAACACCTTGTAC.

As regards this clone: The genes are named according to mouse. The read terminates 1 residue before the CDR3 end, so the remaining end is supplied by the germline J gene. The chain carries TRBV16 and TRBJ2-5; D possibly corresponds to TRBD1 (6 bases). The germline CDR1 and CDR2 sequences are SGHSA and FRNQAP. The CDR3 consists of 14 residues. Trimming removed 5 bases at V and 6 bases at J, with 15 bases between. The sequenced CDR3 bases are TGTGCAAGCAGCCACACAGGGATGGAGGACACCCAGTAC. Translating it yields CASSHTGMEDTQY. The entire CDR3 is CASSHTGMEDTQYF. Complete variable domain (other parts from reference TRBV16 and TRBJ2-5): NAGVIQTPRHKVTGKGQEATLWCEPISGHSAVFWYRQTIVQGLEFLTYFRNQAPIDDSGMPKERFSAQMPNQSHSTLKIQSTQPQDSAVYLCASSHTGMEDTQYFGPGTRLLVL.

As concerns this clone: Genes and germline come from the mouse. The CDR3 goes on 1 residue after the read ends, and that part is filled in from the germline J gene. The rearrangement joins TRBV26 to TRBJ1-1; unclear D gene. This CDR3 comprises 13 residues. V gave up 2 bases and J gave up 1 base, with 5 bases separating them. CDR1 KGHPV and CDR2 FQNQEV come from the germline V gene (reference sequence). This CDR3 is CASSLNRNTEVFF. Incomplete CDR3 DNA: TGTGCCAGCAGTCTGAACAGAAACACAGAAGTCTTC.

As to this clone: All gene names here are mouse names. The read is 1 residue too short to cover the CDR3 end, so that end is filled in from the germline J gene. This chain uses TRBV29 with TRBJ1-2, with 8 bases matching TRBD1. Germline values: CDR1 MSHET, CDR2 SYDVDS. V gave up 2 bases and J gave up 4 bases; unmatched junction bases: 3. This CDR3 comprises 14 residues. The CDR3 DNA, read in part, is TGTGCTAGCAGTTTAGGGACAGGTGGCTCCGACTACACC. It is translated as CASSLGTGGSDYT. The whole CDR3 protein is CASSLGTGGSDYTF.

As to this clone: Gene labels here are mouse ones. The read halts 1 residue ahead of the CDR3 end, with the missing end drawn from the germline J gene. This sequence joins TRBV26 and TRBJ2-7, with 11 bases lining up with TRBD1. The CDR3 runs 14 residues. V lost 4 bases to trimming and J lost 2 bases; unmatched junction nucleotides: 1. Germline V gene lookup returns CDR1 KGHPV and CDR2 FQNQEV (reference sequence). The CDR3 sequence is CASSPGQGAYEQYF. The DNA read from the CDR3 is TGTGCCAGCAGTCCGGGACAGGGGGCCTATGAACAGTAC.

A remark on this clone: Gene names follow the mouse nomenclature. The CDR3 DNA, read in part, is TGCTCCAGCAGTCCCGACAGGGTTGGAAATACGCTCTAT. Amino acids: CSSSPDRVGNTLY. The CDR3 in its entirety is CSSSPDRVGNTLYF. This chain connects TRBV23 to TRBJ1-3; TRBD1, as called in the table, went unchecked against the DNA. The CDR3 goes on 1 residue after the read ends, and that part is filled in from the germline J gene. CDR1 KGHTA and CDR2 FQNQQP come from the germline V gene. This CDR3 comprises 14 residues. Based on the CDR3 plus reference TRBV23 and TRBJ1-3, the full variable domain is DAAVTQKPRYLIKMKGQEAEMKCIPEKGHTAVFWYQQKQSKELKFLIYFQNQQPLDQIDMVKERFSAVCPSSSLCSLGIRTCEAEDSALYLCSSSPDRVGNTLYFGEGSRLIVV.

With respect to this clone: The genes are named according to mouse. The CDR3 sequence is CASSLGGEQYF. The sequenced part of the CDR3 DNA is TGTGCCAGCTCTCTGGGGGGGGAACAGTAC. The V call is TRBV12-1, the J call TRBJ2-7; 7 bases are shared with TRBD2. The read terminates 1 residue ahead of where the CDR3 ends, so the germline J gene completes it. Germline-derived CDR1 and CDR2 are SGHSN and HYEKVE. The CDR3 extends over 11 amino acids. V lost 1 base to trimming and J lost 7 bases; unmatched junction nucleotides: 0.

Worth noting for this clone: Mouse names are used for the genes. Read data end 1 residue before the CDR3 end; the end is taken from the germline J gene. V and J are TRBV13-2 and TRBJ2-4; 13 bases match TRBD2. Losses at the gene ends were 5 bases for V and 0 bases for J; bases not matched to a gene: 3. The CDR3 contains 16 residues. CDR1 is NNHNN, CDR2 SYGAGS, per germline (reference sequence). The CDR3 sequence is CASGRDWGGSQNTLYF. CDR3 DNA (partial): TGTGCCAGCGGCCGGGACTGGGGGGGGAGTCAAAACACCTTGTAC.

This clone was counted only a few times. The gene names given are mouse names. The observed sequence ends 1 residue before the CDR3 terminus, with the missing tail filled in from the germline J gene. The V and J genes are TRBV26 and TRBJ1-4; D gene unclear. From germline, CDR1 is KGHPV and CDR2 FQNQEV (reference sequence). Deletions cut 3 bases from V and 4 bases from J, with 6 bases between. This CDR3 contains 13 residues. The CDR3 sequence is CASSLNNNERLFF. The CDR3 bases that were read are TGTGCCAGCAGTCTTAACAACAACGAAAGATTATTT.

By share, this clone counts as large. Genes and germline are mouse. The read ends 1 residue before the CDR3 terminus; that terminus is restored from the germline J gene. This chain joins TRBV17 and TRBJ2-1; D assignment may be TRBD1 or TRBD2 (5 bases each). This CDR3 region has 14 residues. Germline values: CDR1 MNHDT, CDR2 YYDKIL. Trimming removed 3 bases at V and 1 base at J, with 7 bases between. Incomplete CDR3 DNA: TGTGCTAGCAGTAGTGGGGACAACTATGCTGAGCAGTTC. Translating it yields CASSSGDNYAEQF. The CDR3 as a whole reads CASSSGDNYAEQFF.

This clone is medium-sized within its sample. Genes and germline are mouse. The sequence runs out 1 residue before the end of the CDR3; the remainder is reconstructed from the germline J gene. The chain employs TRBV12-1 and TRBJ2-1; TRBD2 agrees at 14 bases. CDR3 length: 15 residues. Germline V gene lookup returns CDR1 SGHSN and CDR2 HYEKVE. V shed 3 bases, J shed 6 bases, and the junction held 3 bases outside the gene matches. The CDR3 DNA, read in part, is TGTGCCAGCTCTTTCGGGACTGGGGGGGCTGCTGAGCAGTTC. The encoded protein is CASSFGTGGAAEQF. The whole CDR3 protein reads CASSFGTGGAAEQFF.

Worth noting for this clone: Mouse gene names apply. The missing CDR3 end, 1 residue past where the read stops, is filled in from the germline J gene. The chain carries TRBV29 and TRBJ1-1, with D tentatively TRBD1 (5 bases). The CDR3 extends over 13 amino acids. With 3 bases removed from V and 5 bases from J, the gap between germline ends came to 10 bases. From germline, CDR1 is MSHET and CDR2 SYDVDS. CDR3 DNA (partial): TGTGCTAGCAGTTTCGGACAAGGGACAGAAGTCTTC. Protein sequence: CASSFGQGTEVF. In full, the CDR3 is CASSFGQGTEVFF.

In this sample, this clone is medium-sized. Gene names denote mouse genes. The CDR3 is cut off 1 residue early in the read; its end comes from the germline J gene. The chain links TRBV26 to TRBJ1-4; D is ambiguous. Trimming pared 4 bases from V and 4 bases from J, leaving 7 bases between. The CDR3 runs 13 residues. In germline, CDR1 is KGHPV, CDR2 FQNQEV (reference sequence). The CDR3 here is CASSRSHNERLFF. The sequenced part of the CDR3 DNA is TGTGCCAGCAGTCGCTCACACAACGAAAGATTATTT.